The 26 T cell receptor beta chains below all came from one sample that was sequenced in a study of CD8+ T cells in alopecia areata. Treatment in this sample: oral pan-JAK inhibitor, 5-10 mg twice daily. Extraction of RNA preceded its reverse transcription into cDNA, which served as the sequencing template. Repertoires were generated with immunoSEQ multiplex PCR, while TCRdb's copy carries only in-frame clones and drops some. The sample shows under 300,000 clones, 60% of them seen only once. This material consisted of CD4+ T cells sorted from blood, taken between weeks 51 and 54, from a patient treated with tofacitinib. All receptors come from a human donor with alopecia areata.

V is TRBV7-2 and J is TRBJ1-2; D might be TRBD1 (5 bases). This CDR3 region has 17 residues. V was shortened by 2 bases and J by 7 bases, with 23 bases between the two germline ends. The germline V gene has CDR1 SGHTA and CDR2 FQGNSA. The CDR3 loop reads CASSLRPDGTPSVGYTF. DNA of the CDR3: TGTGCCAGCAGCTTAAGGCCGGATGGGACCCCCTCTGTTGGCTACACCTTC.

This clone has only a few counts. This sequence joins TRBV29-1 and TRBJ2-2, with D possibly matching TRBD1 (6 bases). The germline CDR1 and CDR2 sequences are SQVTM and ANQGSEA. This CDR3 contains 15 residues. Trimming removed 7 bases from V and 0 bases from J, with 15 bases in between. The CDR3 nucleotides read TGCAGCGGCCGGGGACACCTCTCGAACACCGGGGAGCTGTTTTTT. Translating it yields CSGRGHLSNTGELFF.

The genes are TRBV5-5 and TRBJ2-7; D is possibly TRBD1 or TRBD2 (5 bases each). Trimming removed 0 bases from V and 0 bases from J, with 7 bases in between. CDR3 length: 14 residues. Looked up from germline, CDR1 is SGHKS and CDR2 is YYEKEE (reference sequence). The CDR3 sequence: CASSLVGTSYEQYF. CDR3 DNA: TGTGCCAGCAGCTTGGTAGGGACCTCCTACGAGCAGTACTTC. Full variable domain (outside the CDR3, taken from reference TRBV5-5 and TRBJ2-7): DAGVTQSPTHLIKTRGQQVTLRCSPISGHKSVSWYQQVLGQGPQFIFQYYEKEERGRGNFPDRFSARQFPNYSSELNVNALLLGDSALYLCASSLVGTSYEQYFGPGTRLTVT.

This clone turned up a few times. The rearrangement uses TRBV30 and TRBJ2-3; D call uncertain. The CDR3 runs 14 residues. Trimming pared 4 bases from V and 3 bases from J, leaving 14 bases between. Germline loops: CDR1 GTSNPN, CDR2 SVGIG (reference sequence). CDR3 residues: CAWNRAQSTDTQYF. The CDR3 nucleotides are TGTGCCTGGAACCGGGCCCAATCGACAGATACGCAGTATTTT.

The rearrangement uses TRBV18 and TRBJ1-5; tentatively, D is TRBD1 (5 bases). There are 15 residues in the CDR3. V was pared by 1 base and J by 3 bases, with 10 bases between. Germline CDR1 and CDR2: KGHSH and LQKENI. CDR3 sequence: CASSPRGDVNQPQHF. The CDR3 nucleotides are TGTGCCAGCTCACCACGAGGGGACGTCAATCAGCCCCAGCATTTT. The full variable domain, rest sourced from reference TRBV18 and TRBJ1-5, is NAGVMQNPRHLVRRRGQEARLRCSPMKGHSHVYWYRQLPEEGLKFMVYLQKENIIDESGMPKERFSAEFPKEGPSILRIQQVVRGDSAAYFCASSPRGDVNQPQHFGDGTRLSIL.

The chain couples TRBV2 to TRBJ2-7; 8 positions match TRBD2. CDR1 SNHLY and CDR2 FYNNEI come from the germline V gene. Losses at the gene ends were 6 bases for V and 0 bases for J; bases not matched to a gene: 7. The CDR3 consists of 15 residues. Here the CDR3 DNA reads TGTGCCAGCAGCTGGGGCGGGGGGCTCTCCTACGAGCAGTACTTC. It codes for CASSWGGGLSYEQYF. Full variable domain (remainder filled in from reference TRBV2 and TRBJ2-7): EPEVTQTPSHQVTQMGQEVILRCVPISNHLYFYWYRQILGQKVEFLVSFYNNEISEKSEIFDDQFSVERPDGSNFTLKIRSTKLEDSAMYFCASSWGGGLSYEQYFGPGTRLTVT.

The rearrangement links TRBV4-3 to TRBJ1-2; a weak D match, TRBD1 (6 bases). V was shortened by 1 base and J by 8 bases, with 17 bases between the two germline ends. Per the germline V gene, CDR1 is LGHNA and CDR2 is YSLEER. The CDR3 has 15 residues. This CDR3 reads CASSQVEGQGIGYTF. The CDR3 nucleotides are TGCGCCAGCAGCCAAGTTGAAGGCCAGGGGATCGGCTACACCTTC.

V and J are TRBV5-4 and TRBJ2-5; the match to TRBD2 covers 12 bases. The J segment lost 4 bases and the V segment lost 2 bases, leaving 3 bases of the junction unmatched. Germline CDR1 and CDR2: SGHNT and YYREEE (reference sequence). The CDR3 loop spans 15 amino acids. The CDR3 coding sequence is TGTGCCAGCAGCTTCCTAGCGGGGGGGACAGAGACCCAGTACTTC. This encodes CASSFLAGGTETQYF. Together with reference TRBV5-4 and TRBJ2-5, the CDR3 gives the full variable domain: ETGVTQSPTHLIKTRGQQVTLRCSSQSGHNTVSWYQQALGQGPQFIFQYYREEENGRGNFPPRFSGLQFPNYSSELNVNALELDDSALYLCASSFLAGGTETQYFGPGTRLLVL.

V gene TRBV29-1 combines with J gene TRBJ1-1; D unclear. Looked up from germline, CDR1 is SQVTM and CDR2 is ANQGSEA. V was cut by 0 bases and J by 4 bases, with 9 bases left in between. CDR3 length: 13 amino acids. The CDR3 sequence: CSVEDLGSTEAFF. The CDR3 nucleotides are TGCAGCGTTGAAGATCTGGGGTCCACTGAAGCTTTCTTT.

DNA for the CDR3: TGTGCCTGGGGGTCCAGCTGGGAGCTGTTTTTT. It specifies CAWGSSWELFF. The gene calls are TRBV30 and TRBJ2-2, with D unclear. This CDR3 has 11 residues. Germline V gene sequence: CDR1 GTSNPN, CDR2 SVGIG (reference sequence). V shed 5 bases and J shed 9 bases, with 10 bases lying between them. Full variable domain (remainder filled in from reference TRBV30 and TRBJ2-2): SQTIHQWPATLVQPVGSPLSLECTVEGTSNPNLYWYRQAAGRGLQLLFYSVGIGQISSEVPQNLSASRPQDRQFILSSKKLLLSDSGFYLCAWGSSWELFFGEGSRLTVL.

This clone was recorded only once. V usage is TRBV23-1 and J usage is TRBJ1-2; 9 bases match TRBD1. TRBV23-1 is annotated as an ORF whose role is uncertain. J gave up 10 bases and V 0 bases, and 6 bases lay outside the gene matches. This CDR3 comprises 14 residues. The CDR3 DNA reads as TGCGCCAGCAGTCAATCGGGGGACAGGGCAGACTACACCTTC. It specifies CASSQSGDRADYTF.

The rearrangement uses TRBV30 and TRBJ1-1; D remains ambiguous. The CDR3 loop spans 13 amino acids. The ends were cut back, 2 bases at V and 4 bases at J, with 11 bases in the middle. Germline CDR1 and CDR2: GTSNPN and SVGIG (reference sequence). CDR3 residues: CAWSPRGVTEAFF. CDR3 nucleotide sequence: TGTGCCTGGAGTCCCCGGGGAGTCACTGAAGCTTTCTTT.

The chain combines TRBV14 with TRBJ1-5; D gene uncertain. This CDR3 is 17 amino acids long. Germline-derived CDR1 and CDR2 are SGHDN and FVKESK. Trimming removed 2 bases at V and 5 bases at J, with 19 bases between. DNA of the CDR3: TGTGCCAGCAGCCAAAAGGCCCAACCCCTCCTTTATCAGCCCCAGCATTTT. It is translated as CASSQKAQPLLYQPQHF.

In its sample, this clone was seen a few times. Other DNA sequences in this sample translate to the same CDR3. V gene TRBV18 combines with J gene TRBJ2-3, with D unclear. Germline values: CDR1 KGHSH, CDR2 LQKENI. V shed 0 bases and J shed 2 bases, with 3 bases lying between them. The CDR3 has 13 residues. The CDR3 coding sequence is TGTGCCAGCTCACCACCCTCCACAGATACGCAGTATTTT. Amino acids: CASSPPSTDTQYF. Together with reference TRBV18 and TRBJ2-3, the CDR3 gives the full variable domain: NAGVMQNPRHLVRRRGQEARLRCSPMKGHSHVYWYRQLPEEGLKFMVYLQKENIIDESGMPKERFSAEFPKEGPSILRIQQVVRGDSAAYFCASSPPSTDTQYFGPGTRLTVL.

The CDR3 loop reads CASSDDWRETQYF. The CDR3 coding sequence is TGTGCCAGCAGTGACGACTGGAGGGAGACCCAGTACTTC. The V and J genes are TRBV2 and TRBJ2-5; D is perhaps TRBD2 (5 bases). Germline assignment: CDR1 SNHLY and CDR2 FYNNEI. Trimming stripped 3 bases from V and 5 bases from J, with 10 bases between. The CDR3 loop spans 13 amino acids.

This chain uses TRBV29-1 with TRBJ1-5, with 10 bases lining up with TRBD1. This CDR3 has 13 amino acids. Germline V gives CDR1 SQVTM, CDR2 ANQGSEA. Trimming cost V 7 bases and J 7 bases; bases outside gene matches: 7. CDR3 protein: CSAGTGVGQPQHF. The DNA for the CDR3 is TGCAGCGCCGGGACAGGGGTGGGACAGCCCCAGCATTTT.

The chain joins TRBV30 to TRBJ1-5; the D is unclear. The V end lost 3 bases, the J end lost 6 bases, and 12 bases lay between the germline ends. Germline V gene sequence: CDR1 GTSNPN, CDR2 SVGIG (reference sequence). The CDR3 extends over 13 amino acids. CDR3 bases: TGTGCCTGGAGCTCAATAAATAGTCAGCCCCAGCATTTT. It yields the protein CAWSSINSQPQHF.

The V and J genes are TRBV11-2 and TRBJ2-7, with a possible D match to TRBD1 (6 bases). The V end lost 2 bases, the J end lost 4 bases, and 6 bases lay between the germline ends. CDR3 length: 12 residues. Per the germline V gene, CDR1 is SGHAT and CDR2 is FQNNGV. CDR3 DNA: TGTGCCAGCAGCTTACAGGGGTACGAGCAGTACTTC. Protein: CASSLQGYEQYF.

This clone was seen a handful of times. This chain links TRBV7-9 with TRBJ1-2; D remains unclear. The ends were cut back, 3 bases at V and 8 bases at J, with 7 bases in the middle. Looked up from germline, CDR1 is SEHNR and CDR2 is FQNEAQ (reference sequence). The CDR3 sequence is 11 residues long. The CDR3 sequence: CASSFNRGYTF. Written as DNA, the CDR3 is TGTGCCAGCAGCTTCAACCGGGGCTACACCTTC.

The chain has TRBV9 and TRBJ2-1, with 13 bases aligning to TRBD2. The CDR3 runs to 19 residues. V was clipped by 4 bases and J by 5 bases; unmatched bases: 15. In germline, CDR1 is SGDLS, CDR2 YYNGEE. The CDR3 DNA sequence: TGTGCCAGCAGCCCTACGATAAGGACTAGCGGGGGTTTAAACAATGAGCAGTTCTTC. This codes for CASSPTIRTSGGLNNEQFF.

The genes are TRBV29-1 and TRBJ2-5, with D perhaps matching TRBD1 (5 bases). From germline, CDR1 is SQVTM and CDR2 ANQGSEA. V was shortened by 6 bases and J by 7 bases, with 18 bases between the two germline ends. The CDR3 sequence is 13 residues long. CDR3 in amino acids: CSVARTTDWTQYF. In DNA, the CDR3 is TGCAGCGTGGCTCGGACAACGGATTGGACCCAGTACTTC.

The V and J genes are TRBV5-1 and TRBJ1-3; 8 nucleotides agree with TRBD1. From germline, CDR1 is SGHRS and CDR2 YFSETQ. Trimming took 4 bases from V and 7 from J; bases not matched to a gene: 7. The CDR3 spans 14 residues. The CDR3 loop reads CASSLTGDQNTIYF. DNA for the CDR3: TGCGCCAGCAGCCTGACAGGGGACCAGAACACCATATATTTT.

In its sample, this clone was seen once. V usage is TRBV15 and J usage is TRBJ1-5; D perhaps matches TRBD1 (5 bases). Between the trimmed V and J ends, which lost 7 bases and 0 bases, there was a span of 16 bases. Germline-derived CDR1 and CDR2 are LNHNV and YYDKDF (reference sequence). The CDR3 runs to 16 residues. The CDR3 DNA reads TGTGCCACCAAAGCGGGGGGAAGTTATAGCAATCAGCCCCAGCATTTT. Encoded protein: CATKAGGSYSNQPQHF.

The chain combines TRBV30 with TRBJ1-3; 9 bases align to TRBD1. This CDR3 has 14 residues. In germline, CDR1 is GTSNPN, CDR2 SVGIG (reference sequence). Germline trimming cut 5 bases from V and 1 base from J; bases unmatched to any gene: 3. The DNA of the CDR3 is TGTGCCTGGGGACAGGGGACTTCTGGAAACACCATATATTTT. Protein: CAWGQGTSGNTIYF.

The chain couples TRBV29-1 to TRBJ2-3; D assignment may be TRBD1 or TRBD2 (5 bases each). Germline V gene lookup returns CDR1 SQVTM and CDR2 ANQGSEA. V lost 4 bases and J 1 base, leaving 24 bases between the germline ends. This CDR3 spans 18 amino acids. For the CDR3, the DNA is TGCAGCGTTGCCCCGGACTGGGCAGGGCGGTATGGCACAGATACGCAGTATTTT. Translation gives CSVAPDWAGRYGTDTQYF.

This clone has at least ten counts. This rearrangement joins TRBV10-3 to TRBJ1-5; maybe TRBD1 (6 bases). CDR1 and CDR2 from the germline V gene are ENHRY and SYGVKD. This CDR3 spans 18 amino acids. V gave up 0 bases and J gave up 5 bases, with 20 bases separating them. The CDR3 sequence: CAISESLEEQGRHQPQHF. CDR3 in DNA: TGTGCCATCAGTGAGTCCCTAGAGGAGCAGGGGAGGCATCAGCCCCAGCATTTT.